The rows below give T cell receptor beta chains drawn from one sample of a study of control samples from healthy donors and cancer patients. Sequencing used immunoSEQ multiplex PCR; TCRdb keeps in-frame clones, though not all of them. The sample shows 100,000 or so clones, roughly 89% of them seen only once. Sequenced input: blood. These receptors all come from a man aged 25 to 40 in good health. CDR3s include the opening cysteine and the closing phenylalanine or tryptophan. D genes are given only for firm matches. The size of a clone is reported for some rows only, either as once, few or many, or as a class for expanded clones.

TRBV12-5	TRBD2	TRBJ2-7	NA	TGTGCTAGTGGTCCTCCGGGACTAGCTGCCCACGAGCAGTACTTC	CASGPPGLAAHEQYF
TRBV24-1	NA	TRBJ2-1	NA	TGTGCCACCAGTGATTCAGGGGTTGCCTACAATGAGCAGTTCTTC	CATSDSGVAYNEQFF
TRBV5-5	TRBD2	TRBJ2-1	NA	TGTGCCAGCAGCTTGGAAGCTAGCGGGAACCCCAATGAGCAGTTCTTC	CASSLEASGNPNEQFF
TRBV7-2	NA	TRBJ1-3	NA	TGTGCCAGCAGCACCTTTGGCTCTGGAAACACCATATATTTT	CASSTFGSGNTIYF
TRBV5-5	TRBD1	TRBJ2-1	NA	TGTGCCAGCAGCCATGGACAGGGGATGGACAATGAGCAGTTCTTC	CASSHGQGMDNEQFF
TRBV4-2	TRBD2	TRBJ2-3	NA	TGTGCCAGCAGCGAACAACTAGGCGGGGGGCGTCCTAGCACAGATACGCAGTATTTT	CASSEQLGGGRPSTDTQYF
TRBV3-1/TRBV3-2	NA	TRBJ2-1	NA	TGTGCCAGCAGCCAGAAAGGGGGACATGAGCAGTTCTTC	CASSQKGGHEQFF
TRBV5-5	NA	TRBJ2-4	NA	TGTGCCAGCAGCCCCCCGGCAGATGTGGGAATGAAGTACTTC	CASSPPADVGMKYF
TRBV24-1	TRBD1	TRBJ2-3	NA	TGTGCCACCAGCTGGACAGGGGGCGGGACAGATACGCAGTATTTT	CATSWTGGGTDTQYF
TRBV3-1/TRBV3-2	NA	TRBJ2-5	once	TGTGCCAGCAGCCAAGGGATCGCGCCTCGGGAGACCCAGTACTTC	CASSQGIAPRETQYF
TRBV9	TRBD1	TRBJ1-1	NA	TGTGCCAGCAGCCTCTTGGGGACAGGGAACACTGAAGCTTTCTTT	CASSLLGTGNTEAFF
TRBV30	NA	TRBJ2-3	NA	TGTGCCTGGACGGCAGGCACAGATACGCAGTATTTT	CAWTAGTDTQYF
TRBV9	TRBD2	TRBJ2-7	NA	TGTGCCAGCAGCGTCCTTAGCGGGAGAACGTACGAGCAGTACTTC	CASSVLSGRTYEQYF
TRBV29-1	NA	TRBJ1-1	NA	TGCAGCGCTTTACAGACTATGAACACTGAAGCTTTCTTT	CSALQTMNTEAFF
TRBV28	NA	TRBJ1-2	once	TGTGCCACTGTGATGGCAGTTTATGGCTACACCTTC	CATVMAVYGYTF
TRBV27	NA	TRBJ1-2	once	TGTGCCAGCAGTTTATTTGGGGGGCGCGGAGGCTACACCTTC	CASSLFGGRGGYTF
TRBV15	NA	TRBJ2-5	NA	TGTGCCACCAGCGCACAGGGGTCGGCGGGACAAGGGGCCCAGTACTTC	CATSAQGSAGQGAQYF
TRBV19	TRBD1	TRBJ1-1	NA	TGTGCCAGTAGTATTAACAGGGGTGCATATGAAGCTTTCTTT	CASSINRGAYEAFF
TRBV2	NA	TRBJ1-2	NA	TGTGCCAGCAGTGCGACAGGTTACAATAACTATGGCTACACCTTC	CASSATGYNNYGYTF
TRBV5-1	NA	TRBJ2-3	once	TGCGCCAGCCGGACAGCAATTAGCACAGATACGCAGTATTTT	CASRTAISTDTQYF
TRBV15	NA	TRBJ2-7	NA	TGTGCCACCAGCAGAGATAGGCCAGTGGGCTACGAGCAGTACTTC	CATSRDRPVGYEQYF
TRBV12-5	NA	TRBJ2-1	NA	TGTGCTAGTGGTTTTGAGATCAATGAGCAGTTCTTC	CASGFEINEQFF
TRBV5-4	TRBD1	TRBJ1-1	NA	TGTGCCAGCAGCTCCCGGACAGGGGGTTCGACTGAAGCTTTCTTT	CASSSRTGGSTEAFF
TRBV28	TRBD1	TRBJ2-5	NA	TGTGCCAGCAGGAATCCGGGACAGGGGGGGACCCAGTACTTC	CASRNPGQGGTQYF
TRBV4-2	NA	TRBJ1-4	NA	TGTGCCAGCAGCCAAGAGGGAGAAAAACTGTTTTTT	CASSQEGEKLFF
TRBV29-1	NA	TRBJ1-2	NA	TGCAGCGTAGAGAACCGGCAGGGGAGAGGACATGGCTACACCTTC	CSVENRQGRGHGYTF
TRBV24-1	NA	TRBJ2-3	NA	TGTGCCACCAGTGATCCCCGGGGCACAGATACGCAGTATTTT	CATSDPRGTDTQYF
TRBV25-1	NA	TRBJ1-6	NA	TGTGCCAGCAGGGCCAGGGAATCCTATAATTCACCCCTCCACTTT	CASRARESYNSPLHF
TRBV10-2	NA	TRBJ1-1	few	TGCGCCAGCAGTGATTATCAGAACACTGAAGCTTTCTTT	CASSDYQNTEAFF